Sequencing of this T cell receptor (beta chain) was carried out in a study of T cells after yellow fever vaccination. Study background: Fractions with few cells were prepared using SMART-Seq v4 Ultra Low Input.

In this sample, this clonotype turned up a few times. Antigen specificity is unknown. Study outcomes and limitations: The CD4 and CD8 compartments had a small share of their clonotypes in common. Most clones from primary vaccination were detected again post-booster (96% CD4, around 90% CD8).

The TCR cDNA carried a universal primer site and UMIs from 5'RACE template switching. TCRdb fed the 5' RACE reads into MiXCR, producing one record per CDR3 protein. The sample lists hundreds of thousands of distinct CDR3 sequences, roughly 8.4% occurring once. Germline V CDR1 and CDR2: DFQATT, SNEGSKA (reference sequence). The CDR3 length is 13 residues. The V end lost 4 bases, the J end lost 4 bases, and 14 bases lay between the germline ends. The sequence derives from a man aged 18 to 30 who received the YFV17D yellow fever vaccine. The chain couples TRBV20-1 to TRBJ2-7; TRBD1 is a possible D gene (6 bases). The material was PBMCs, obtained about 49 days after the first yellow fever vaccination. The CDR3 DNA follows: TGCAGTGCTATGCAGGGGTCCCCTTACGAGCAGTACGTC. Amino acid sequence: CSAMQGSPYEQYV.